The sequence of this T cell receptor (beta chain) was determined in a study of PD-1 blockade in mismatch repair-deficient tumors. About the research overall: All were previously treated, progressing patients with 11 to 13 mismatch repair-deficient cancer types.

Method: immunoSEQ multiplex PCR; TCRdb's copy keeps in-frame clones and lacks some. Among about 38,000 clones, about 85% were seen once, and the ten largest hold roughly 3.5%. Every patient had mismatch repair deficiency by PCR or immunohistochemistry. TCR sequencing covered a few patients who responded to pembrolizumab. The length of the CDR3 is 15 residues. Germline values: CDR1 SNHLY, CDR2 FYNNEI. The V and J ends lost 2 bases and 5 bases respectively, with 13 bases between them. Findings and caveats of the study: Tumor-resident clones, often undetectable pretreatment in blood, expanded then contracted after pembrolizumab.

On this clone itself: Its matching antigen is unknown.

The specimen comprised peripheral blood, sampled approximately 80 weeks after starting pembrolizumab. The chain is built from TRBV2 and TRBJ1-5; D gene unclear. The clonotype was recovered from an adult with mismatch repair-deficient cancer. This CDR3 reads CASSELGSTYQPQHF. For the CDR3, the DNA is TGTGCCAGCAGTGAATTGGGGTCAACCTATCAGCCCCAGCATTTT. Variable domain in full (rest from reference TRBV2 and TRBJ1-5): EPEVTQTPSHQVTQMGQEVILRCVPISNHLYFYWYRQILGQKVEFLVSFYNNEISEKSEIFDDQFSVERPDGSNFTLKIRSTKLEDSAMYFCASSELGSTYQPQHFGDGTRLSIL.